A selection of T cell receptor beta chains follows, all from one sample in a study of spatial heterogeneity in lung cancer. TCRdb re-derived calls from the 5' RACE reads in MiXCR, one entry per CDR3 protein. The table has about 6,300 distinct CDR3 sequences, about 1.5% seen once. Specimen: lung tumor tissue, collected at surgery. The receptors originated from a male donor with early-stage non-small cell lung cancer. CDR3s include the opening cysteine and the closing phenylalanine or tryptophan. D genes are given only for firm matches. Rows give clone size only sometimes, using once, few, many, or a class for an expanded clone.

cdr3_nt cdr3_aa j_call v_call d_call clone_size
TGTGCCACCATGGCCCCAGGGTCTAGCACAGATACGCAGTATTTT CATMAPGSSTDTQYF TRBJ2-3 TRBV21-1 NA many
TGTGCCAGCAGTGACGCCCTCGGACTGCCGGGTGATACGCAGTATTTT CASSDALGLPGDTQYF TRBJ2-3 TRBV2 NA many
TGTGCCAGCAGCTTGGGTAGCGGGAGTGCCTACGAGCAGTACTTC CASSLGSGSAYEQYF TRBJ2-7 TRBV5-4 TRBD2 many
TGTGCCAGCAGCTTAAATGGGCCACGCCGGGGAGGGAATGAGCAGTTCTTC CASSLNGPRRGGNEQFF TRBJ2-1 TRBV7-2 TRBD2 many
TGTGCCAGCAGTTCCCCTCGCGATTCTAGCACAGATACGCAGTATTTT CASSSPRDSSTDTQYF TRBJ2-3 TRBV27 NA medium-sized
TGTGCCAGCAGTCCCCGAGGGAGGCTTGAAGCTTTCTTT CASSPRGRLEAFF TRBJ1-1 TRBV27 NA many
TGTGCCAGCAGCTTACGCCCTCCCGATGGCTACACCTTC CASSLRPPDGYTF TRBJ1-2 TRBV7-9 NA many
TGTGCCAGCAGTGAAGGAGGGGAAAATCAGCCCCAGCATTTT CASSEGGENQPQHF TRBJ1-5 TRBV2 NA many
TGTGCCAGCAGCGATGGTCATCAGCCCCAGCATTTT CASSDGHQPQHF TRBJ1-5 TRBV5-6 NA many
TGTGCCAGCCGGCCGGGGGGATCGAACACCGGGGAGCTGTTTTTT CASRPGGSNTGELFF TRBJ2-2 TRBV6-1 TRBD2 many
TGTGCTAGCGCGCTAAGTCCTGAGCAGTTCTTC CASALSPEQFF TRBJ2-1 TRBV12-5 NA medium-sized
TGTGCCAGCAGCTTACAAGGGTTCGGAGGCACAGATACGCAGTATTTT CASSLQGFGGTDTQYF TRBJ2-3 TRBV7-3 NA many
TGCAGTGCTCTAGGTGCGGGAGGGATCACAGATACGCAGTATTTT CSALGAGGITDTQYF TRBJ2-3 TRBV20-1 TRBD2 many
TGTGCCATCAGTGAGTCGAGAGGGGGTGCGGTTCAGCCCCAGCATTTT CAISESRGGAVQPQHF TRBJ1-5 TRBV10-3 NA medium-sized
TGCGCCAGCAGCTTGGCCGGGACTTCTTTCGGGGGGAAGTATTTT CASSLAGTSFGGKYF TRBJ2-3 TRBV5-1 TRBD2 many
TGCAGCGTTGAAGGCCAGGGGCCCACTGAAGCTTTCTTT CSVEGQGPTEAFF TRBJ1-1 TRBV29-1 NA medium-sized
TGTGCCAGCAGCGTTTCGGTCAGGGGAGCTAATGAAAAACTGTTTTTT CASSVSVRGANEKLFF TRBJ1-4 TRBV9 NA many
TGCGCCAGCAGCTTATCCGGGACAGGAAACACTGAAGCTTTCTTT CASSLSGTGNTEAFF TRBJ1-1 TRBV5-1 TRBD1 medium-sized
TGTGCCAGCACTATTGGGACAGGGAAGAACGAGCAGTACTTC CASTIGTGKNEQYF TRBJ2-7 TRBV28 TRBD1 many
TGTGCCAGCAGCCAGTCTCGGGGCGGGGGTCTCAACACTGAAGCTTTCTTT CASSQSRGGGLNTEAFF TRBJ1-1 TRBV14 NA medium-sized
TGTGCCAGCGGCCAAGATTGGCGGGGGGCTAGCACAGATACGCAGTATTTT CASGQDWRGASTDTQYF TRBJ2-3 TRBV3-1 TRBD2 few
TGTGCCAGCAGTGGGGACAAGGGGGCCAGCTCCTACAATGAGCAGTTCTTC CASSGDKGASSYNEQFF TRBJ2-1 TRBV9 TRBD1 many
TGTGCCAGCAGCTCTACAGGGGAGGGTTCACCCCTCCACTTT CASSSTGEGSPLHF TRBJ1-6 TRBV7-3 TRBD1 many
TGTGCCAGCAGCGTAACCGGACAGGAGAACACCGGGGAGCTGTTTTTT CASSVTGQENTGELFF TRBJ2-2 TRBV9 TRBD1 many
TGCAGCGCAGGGGACGGAAAGAATCAGCCCCAGCATTTT CSAGDGKNQPQHF TRBJ1-5 TRBV29-1 NA many
TGCAGTGCTAGAGAACCGTACAGGGCCTCTGGAAACACCATATATTTT CSAREPYRASGNTIYF TRBJ1-3 TRBV20-1 NA many
TGTGCCAGCAGGGGCGAGGGTGAGACCCAGTACTTC CASRGEGETQYF TRBJ2-5 TRBV2 NA medium-sized
TGTGCCAGCAGCCAATTGACGGGGGGTCCTTATGAGCAGTTCTTC CASSQLTGGPYEQFF TRBJ2-1 TRBV14 TRBD2 many
TGTGCAAGAAGGGAAGAGGAGGGGGTGAATAAGCCCCAGCATTTT CARREEEGVNKPQHF TRBJ1-5 TRBV2 NA NA
TGTGCCAGCAGCCCCCGGACAGGTCTTAATGAAAAACTGTTTTTT CASSPRTGLNEKLFF TRBJ1-4 TRBV14 TRBD1 many
TGTGCCAGCAGCGCCCCCGTCACAGATACGCAGTATTTT CASSAPVTDTQYF TRBJ2-3 TRBV9 NA medium-sized
TGTGCCAGCAGCCCGGGGGGTGGCGGAAACACCATATATTTT CASSPGGGGNTIYF TRBJ1-3 TRBV12-3/TRBV12-4 NA many
TGCAGTGCTAGAGTCGGCAGCGGGGGGGCCGGAGATACGCAGTATTTT CSARVGSGGAGDTQYF TRBJ2-3 TRBV20-1 TRBD2 medium-sized
TGCGCCAGCAGCTTGAGGCAGGTAACGAGCAATCAGCCCCAGCATTTT CASSLRQVTSNQPQHF TRBJ1-5 TRBV5-1 NA medium-sized
TGTGCCAGCAGCTGGGACAGGAACACTGAAGCTTTCTTT CASSWDRNTEAFF TRBJ1-1 TRBV7-9 TRBD1 many
TGTGCCAGCAGCCCAGTTGGCGGGGGGGCGTACGAGCAGTACTTC CASSPVGGGAYEQYF TRBJ2-7 TRBV7-3 TRBD2 many
TGTGCCAGCAGCTCGGGAGGGGGTACCTACGAGCAGTACTTC CASSSGGGTYEQYF TRBJ2-7 TRBV7-8 TRBD2 many
TGTGCCAGCAGCCATAAGGCGGCTAGCGGATCCTACAATGAGCAGTTCTTC CASSHKAASGSYNEQFF TRBJ2-1 TRBV9 TRBD2 medium-sized
TGTGCCTACGGTGGATCCTCCAATGAGCAGTTCTTC CAYGGSSNEQFF TRBJ2-1 TRBV10-3 NA many
TGTGCCACCAGCAGAGATGCGGACCAGGACGAAAAACTGTTTTTT CATSRDADQDEKLFF TRBJ1-4 TRBV15 NA medium-sized
TGCAGTGCCCAAGCGGGGGGGGTCTACGAGCAGTACTTC CSAQAGGVYEQYF TRBJ2-7 TRBV20-1 TRBD2 medium-sized
TGTGCCAGCAGCTTGGGCGGCACCAACACCGGGGAGCTGTTTTTT CASSLGGTNTGELFF TRBJ2-2 TRBV5-4 NA medium-sized
TGTGCCAGCAGTTCAACTGAAGCTTTCTTT CASSSTEAFF TRBJ1-1 TRBV27 NA many
TGTGCCACCAGAAGGACTGCCACCGGGGAGCTGTTTTTT CATRRTATGELFF TRBJ2-2 TRBV24-1 NA many
TGTGCCAGCAGACCCCTGGGCGATGAAAAACTGTTTTTT CASRPLGDEKLFF TRBJ1-4 TRBV2 NA many
TGTGCCATCAGTGAGTCGGCGTCAACAGGGACCGCCGGGGGCACCGGGGAGCTGTTTTTT CAISESASTGTAGGTGELFF TRBJ2-2 TRBV10-3 NA many
TGCAGTGCTAAAAAGGGGCCCGGGGAGCTGTTTTTT CSAKKGPGELFF TRBJ2-2 TRBV20-1 NA many